The count of the clone carrying this T cell receptor (beta chain) is one. The target antigen is unknown. This sample is part of a study of T cell clonotyping in hematopoietic cell transplantation. Findings of the study overall: After transplant, recipient diversity fell while pathologically expanded clonotypes grew through day 180.

The V gene lost 2 bases and the J gene lost 3 bases, with 0 bases spanning the gap. Germline CDR1 reads SGHVS; CDR2 reads FNYEAQ. This CDR3 has 11 amino acids. Data came from immunoSEQ multiplex PCR; TCRdb stores just in-frame clones and leaves some out. Of about 20,000 clones listed, roughly 83% are singletons. The time point is: recipient sample about 28 days before transplant, after cytoreduction. The specimen comprised peripheral blood mononuclear cells, sampled before stem cell transplant. The chain is built from TRBV7-6 and TRBJ2-3, with unresolved D. The receptor comes from a middle-aged man with acute myeloid leukemia. Some clones in this sample may be carry-over from other donors' samples. As DNA, the CDR3 is TGTGCCAGCAGCTTAACAGATACGCAGTATTTT. This gives the protein CASSLTDTQYF.